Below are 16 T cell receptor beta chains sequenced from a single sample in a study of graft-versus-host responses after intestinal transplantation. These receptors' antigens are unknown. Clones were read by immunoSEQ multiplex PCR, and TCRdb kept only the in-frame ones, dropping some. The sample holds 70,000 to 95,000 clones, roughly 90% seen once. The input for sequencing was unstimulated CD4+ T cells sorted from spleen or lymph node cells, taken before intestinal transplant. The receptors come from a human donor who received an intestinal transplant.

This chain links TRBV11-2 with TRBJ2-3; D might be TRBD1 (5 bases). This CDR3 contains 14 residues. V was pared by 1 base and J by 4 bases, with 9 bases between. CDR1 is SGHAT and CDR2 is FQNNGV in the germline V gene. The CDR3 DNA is TGTGCCAGCAGCTTAGTTTGGGGCCCAGATACGCAGTATTTT. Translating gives CASSLVWGPDTQYF.

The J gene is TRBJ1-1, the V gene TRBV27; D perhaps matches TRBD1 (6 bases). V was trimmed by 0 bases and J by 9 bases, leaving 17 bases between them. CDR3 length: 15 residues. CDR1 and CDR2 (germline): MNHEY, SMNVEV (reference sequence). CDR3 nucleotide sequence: TGTGCCAGCAGTTTATCGAGATTCGGACAGACCAAAGCTTTCTTT. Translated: CASSLSRFGQTKAFF.

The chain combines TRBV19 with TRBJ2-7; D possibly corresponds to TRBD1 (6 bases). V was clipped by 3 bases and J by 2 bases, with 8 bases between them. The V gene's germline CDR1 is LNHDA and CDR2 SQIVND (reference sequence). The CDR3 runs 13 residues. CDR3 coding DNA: TGTGCCAGTAGTATTAGGACAGCCTACGAGCAGTACTTC. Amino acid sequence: CASSIRTAYEQYF.

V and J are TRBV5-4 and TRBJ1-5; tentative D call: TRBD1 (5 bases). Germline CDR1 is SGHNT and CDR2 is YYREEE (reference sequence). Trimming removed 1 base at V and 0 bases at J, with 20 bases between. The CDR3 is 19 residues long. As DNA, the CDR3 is TGTGCCAGCAGCTTGACGAGGTCAGGGAGGCTTGGTAGCAATCAGCCCCAGCATTTT. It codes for CASSLTRSGRLGSNQPQHF.

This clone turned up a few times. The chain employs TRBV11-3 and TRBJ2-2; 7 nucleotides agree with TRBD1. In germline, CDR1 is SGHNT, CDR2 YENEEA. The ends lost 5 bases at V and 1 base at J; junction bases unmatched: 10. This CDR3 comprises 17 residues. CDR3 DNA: TGTGCCAGCAGCCCACGGACAGGACCCTTGAACACCGGGGAGCTGTTTTTT. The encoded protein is CASSPRTGPLNTGELFF. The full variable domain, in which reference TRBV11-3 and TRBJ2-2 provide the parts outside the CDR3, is EAGVVQSPRYKIIEKKQPVAFWCNPISGHNTLYWYLQNLGQGPELLIRYENEEAVDDSQLPKDRFSAERLKGVDSTLKIQPAELGDSAVYLCASSPRTGPLNTGELFFGEGSRLTVL.

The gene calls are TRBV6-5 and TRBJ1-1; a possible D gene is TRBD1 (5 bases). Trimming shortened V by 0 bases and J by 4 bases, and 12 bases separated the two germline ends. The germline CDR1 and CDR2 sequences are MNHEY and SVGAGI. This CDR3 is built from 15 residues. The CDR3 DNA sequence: TGTGCCAGCAGTTACTCGCATGGGGCGCCCACTGAAGCTTTCTTT. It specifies CASSYSHGAPTEAFF.

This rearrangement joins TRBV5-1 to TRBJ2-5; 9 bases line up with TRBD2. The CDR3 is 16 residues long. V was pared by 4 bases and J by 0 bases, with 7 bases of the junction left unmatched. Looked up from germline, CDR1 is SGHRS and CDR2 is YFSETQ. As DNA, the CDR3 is TGCGCCAGCAGCCTATATCCTAGCGGGGACCAAGAGACCCAGTACTTC. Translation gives CASSLYPSGDQETQYF.

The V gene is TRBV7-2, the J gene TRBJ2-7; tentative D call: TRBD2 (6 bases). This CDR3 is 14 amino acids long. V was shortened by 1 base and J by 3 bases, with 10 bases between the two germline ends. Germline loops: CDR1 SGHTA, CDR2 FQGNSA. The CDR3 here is CASSLDAGYYEQYF. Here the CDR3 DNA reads TGTGCCAGCAGCTTAGATGCGGGGTACTACGAGCAGTACTTC.

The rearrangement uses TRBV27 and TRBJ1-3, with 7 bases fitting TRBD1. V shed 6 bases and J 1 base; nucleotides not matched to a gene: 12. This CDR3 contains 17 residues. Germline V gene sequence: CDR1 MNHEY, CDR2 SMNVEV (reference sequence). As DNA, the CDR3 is TGTGCCAGCAGGATGACGGGACAGCACTTGTCTGGAAACACCATATATTTT. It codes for CASRMTGQHLSGNTIYF.

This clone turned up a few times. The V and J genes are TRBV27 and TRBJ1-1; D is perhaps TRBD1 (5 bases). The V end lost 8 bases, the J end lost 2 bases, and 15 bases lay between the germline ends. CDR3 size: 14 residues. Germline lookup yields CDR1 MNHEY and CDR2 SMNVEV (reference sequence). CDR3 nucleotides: TGTGCCAGCGGGGACTGGACGGGTAACACTGAAGCTTTCTTT. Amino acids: CASGDWTGNTEAFF.

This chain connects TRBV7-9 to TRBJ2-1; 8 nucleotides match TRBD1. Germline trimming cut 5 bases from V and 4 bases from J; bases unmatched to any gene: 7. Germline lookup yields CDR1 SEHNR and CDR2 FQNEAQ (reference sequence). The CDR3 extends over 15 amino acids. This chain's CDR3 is CASSRGQGPYNEQFF. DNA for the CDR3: TGTGCCAGCAGCCGAGGACAGGGTCCTTACAATGAGCAGTTCTTC. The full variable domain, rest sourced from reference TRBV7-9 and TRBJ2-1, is DTGVSQNPRHKITKRGQNVTFRCDPISEHNRLYWYRQTLGQGPEFLTYFQNEAQLEKSRLLSDRFSAERPKGSFSTLEIQRTEQGDSAMYLCASSRGQGPYNEQFFGPGTRLTVL.

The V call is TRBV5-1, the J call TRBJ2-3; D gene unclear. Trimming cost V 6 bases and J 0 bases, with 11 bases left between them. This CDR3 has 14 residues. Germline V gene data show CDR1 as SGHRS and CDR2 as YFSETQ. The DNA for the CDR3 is TGCGCCAGCACCCGCGATACTAGCACAGATACGCAGTATTTT. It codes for CASTRDTSTDTQYF.

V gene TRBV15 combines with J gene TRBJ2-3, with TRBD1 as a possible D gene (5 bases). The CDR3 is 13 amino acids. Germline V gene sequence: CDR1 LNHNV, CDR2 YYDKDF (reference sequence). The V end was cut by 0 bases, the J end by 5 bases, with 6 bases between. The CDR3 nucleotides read TGTGCCACCAGCAGAGATCAGGGAGATACGCAGTATTTT. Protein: CATSRDQGDTQYF.

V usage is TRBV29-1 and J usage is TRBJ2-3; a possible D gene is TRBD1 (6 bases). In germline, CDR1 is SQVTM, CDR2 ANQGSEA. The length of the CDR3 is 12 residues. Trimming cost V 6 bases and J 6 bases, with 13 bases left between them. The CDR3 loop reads CSVRRGGDTQYF. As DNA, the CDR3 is TGCAGCGTCCGCAGGGGTGGGGATACGCAGTATTTT.

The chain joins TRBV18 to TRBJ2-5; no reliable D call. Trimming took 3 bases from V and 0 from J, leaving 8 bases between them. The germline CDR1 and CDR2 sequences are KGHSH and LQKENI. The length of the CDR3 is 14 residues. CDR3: CASSPTYDQETQYF. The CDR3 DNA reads TGTGCCAGCTCACCCACATACGACCAAGAGACCCAGTACTTC. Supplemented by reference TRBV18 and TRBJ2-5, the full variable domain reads NAGVMQNPRHLVRRRGQEARLRCSPMKGHSHVYWYRQLPEEGLKFMVYLQKENIIDESGMPKERFSAEFPKEGPSILRIQQVVRGDSAAYFCASSPTYDQETQYFGPGTRLLVL.

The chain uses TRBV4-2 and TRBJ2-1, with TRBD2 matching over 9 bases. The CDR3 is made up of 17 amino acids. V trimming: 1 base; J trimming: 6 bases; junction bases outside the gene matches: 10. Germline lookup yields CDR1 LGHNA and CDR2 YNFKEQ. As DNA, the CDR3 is TGTGCCAGCAGCCAAGCTTTAGGTACTAGCGGGCCCAATGAGCAGTTCTTC. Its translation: CASSQALGTSGPNEQFF.